The entry that follows covers one T cell receptor (beta chain) sequence. Its antigen target is currently unknown. The record has no base qualities; no much larger clone is one base away. This specimen comes from a study of response to subunit inactivated influenza vaccine (dated by TCRdb to 2016 to 2019). Turning to the overall study: Deep quantitative T cell receptor repertoire profiling was used in the study to track responses to a trivalent subunit inactivated influenza vaccine. Points the paper makes about the study in general: It was suggested by the authors that each seasonal influenza vaccination may recruit only a limited number of new T cells.

Library preparation employed RT-PCR. Data came from an Illumina HiSeq 2500. The public reads were quality trimmed at Q25 with fastp and then assembled into clones with MiXCR by TCRdb, keeping productive beta chains. Entries are consolidated by CDR3 protein sequence, retaining the most common genes and DNA. The sample table records roughly 550,000 distinct CDR3 sequences; around a quarter of these occur just once. Around 2.8% of the sample belongs to the ten largest clones. The data also belong to a second study, concerning T cells expressing NK-cell markers. The second paper further reports: TCR beta cDNA libraries were prepared using 5'RACE template switching, which introduced a universal primer site and unique molecular identifiers. In sorted CD3+CD56+NKG2C+, CD3+CD56+NKG2C- and CD3+CD56-NKG2C+ T-cell subsets from eight donors, TCR beta-chain repertoires were profiled. Among the eight sequenced donors, seven were HCMV-seropositive and one was HCMV-seronegative. In several experiments an anti-gammadeltaTCR antibody was added to restrict sorting to alphabetaTCR-expressing T cells. In a handful of donors, the dominant CD3+CD56+NKG2C+ clonotypes ranked among the top 10 CD8+ clonotypes, making up 1.0-7.0% of CD8+ T cells. Those dominant clonotypes were again the most abundant among CD3+CD56-NKG2C+ cells in four donors, at roughly 25-65%. Whether the expanded NKG2C-expressing T cell clones were specific for HCMV antigens was left unclear. The eight sequenced donors were randomly selected healthy volunteers, three men and five women. HCMV serostatus was determined by detecting HCMV-specific IgG in serum with a commercial ELISA kit. Ficoll density gradient centrifugation was used to isolate peripheral blood mononuclear cells from blood. Using Miltenyi isolation kits, CD4+ and CD8+ T cells were isolated from PBMC through magnetic immunoseparation. cDNA synthesis was primed from the TCR beta constant segment, followed by two successive PCR amplification steps. Libraries were sequenced as 2 x 150 bp reads on Illumina HiSeq 2000/2500, MiSeq or NextSeq. Reads were demultiplexed and grouped by UMI with MIGEC, and clonotypes were assembled and quantified with MiTCR. To remove erroneous sequences, TCR cDNA sequences were retained only when supported by two or more reads. The tcR package was used for downstream repertoire analysis, and clonotypes were matched between fractions using CDR3 nucleotide sequence together with V segment. VDJmatch was used to annotate antigen specificity against VDJdb, with one amino acid substitution in CDR3 allowed.

This specimen was CD4+ T cells sorted from PBMCs, taken approximately 12 days after vaccination. The sequence was obtained from a man aged 45-65 years who received an inactivated influenza vaccine. Donor details come from another sample of the same person, matched by shared clones.

CDR3 reads: CASSIRPYTPTDTQYF. The sequenced DNA is TGTGCCAGTAGTATAAGACCCTACACCCCCACAGATACGCAGTATTTT. The chain is assembled from TRBV19 and TRBJ2-3; the D gene lacks a confident call. V loses 2 bases, J loses 2 bases, and the germline ends lie 14 bases apart. The CDR3 starts with the cysteine, ends with the phenylalanine, and has 16 residues. The DNA shown is the 48-base CDR3, in frame from base 1. For CDR1 and CDR2, the germline V gene (reference sequence) lists LNHDA and SQIVND. Here the CDR3 is joined to the reference TRBV19 and TRBJ2-3 genes, and the full variable domain is: DGGITQSPKYLFRKEGQNVTLSCEQNLNHDAMYWYRQDPGQGLRLIYYSQIVNDFQKGDIAEGYSVSREKKESFPLTVTSAQKNPTAFYLCASSIRPYTPTDTQYFGPGTRLTVL.